This T cell receptor (beta chain) derives from a study of blood T cell repertoires in COVID-19. Whole-study context: Some COVID-19 samples were acute and others convalescent; all came from the United States, Italy and Spain. Nucleic acid was either cDNA or gDNA, and it came from T cells, B-cell-depleted T cells, or PBMCs.

The germline V and J ends were trimmed by 4 bases and 2 bases, with 13 bases remaining between them. Per the germline V gene, CDR1 is SGDLS and CDR2 is YYNGEE. There are 14 residues in the CDR3. As originally analysed: Reference gene primers were amplified, and this amplification served to estimate nucleated cell counts. Here immunoSEQ multiplex PCR was the method, and the copy in TCRdb shows in-frame clones only, minus some. V and J calls and clone size follow that table, whereas D and trimming were derived from the DNA. Of some 200,000 clones listed, just over 85% are singletons. The source is a man in his late teens or twenties with active or convalescent COVID-19. Sequenced input: peripheral blood. This chain joins TRBV9 and TRBJ2-7, with D hard to call. The CDR3 loop is CASSLTSVPYEQYF. CDR3 sequence (DNA): TGTGCCAGCAGCCTTACCTCGGTACCCTACGAGCAGTACTTC.